This T cell receptor beta chain was captured by sequencing in a study of Ad26.COV2.S vaccination and SARS-CoV-2 variants. CDR3 length equals 16 residues. The trim removed 2 bases at V and 1 base at J, leaving 3 bases unmatched. Germline V lookup: CDR1 MNHEY, CDR2 SVGAGI. Generated by immunoSEQ multiplex PCR, the TCRdb table keeps only in-frame clones and is missing some. The repertoire holds some 250,000 clones, with approximately 88% as singletons. Treatment reported: over 15 received Ad26.COV2.S at low or high dose, single or two shots; roughly five received placebo; per-sample allocation not given. Sampling took place 63 days after the first vaccine or placebo injection.

J is TRBJ2-3 and V is TRBV6-5, with TRBD2 identical over 10 bases. The specimen was peripheral blood, collected in a trial of Ad26.COV2.S vaccine versus placebo. The sequence came from a person aged 18-60 years who received the Ad26.COV2.S COVID-19 vaccine or a placebo. Written as DNA, the CDR3 is TGTGCCAGCAGTTACCAGCTAGCGGGGGGCACAGATACGCAGTATTTT. Its protein product is CASSYQLAGGTDTQYF.